This TCR beta chain is drawn from a study of blood T cell repertoires in COVID-19. Germline values: CDR1 SGHTA, CDR2 FQGNSA. J was trimmed by 5 bases and V by 1 base; bases with no gene match: 15. CDR3 length: 18 residues. Authors' data handling: Reference gene primer amplification gave nucleated cell count estimates. Measured with immunoSEQ multiplex PCR; TCRdb has only the in-frame clones, and not every one. V, J and clone size are those of that table, while D and trimming were read from the DNA. The data show roughly 150,000 clones, with over 70% seen just once and roughly 19% held by the top ten. The chain couples TRBV7-2 to TRBJ2-7, with TRBD2 matching over 9 bases. The receptor was isolated from a woman between 65 and 79 years old who had recovered from COVID-19. What was sequenced was peripheral blood. The CDR3 region is CASSLGYLGGRAIHEQYF. The CDR3 DNA follows: TGTGCCAGCAGCTTAGGGTACCTCGGCGGGAGGGCCATCCACGAGCAGTACTTC.